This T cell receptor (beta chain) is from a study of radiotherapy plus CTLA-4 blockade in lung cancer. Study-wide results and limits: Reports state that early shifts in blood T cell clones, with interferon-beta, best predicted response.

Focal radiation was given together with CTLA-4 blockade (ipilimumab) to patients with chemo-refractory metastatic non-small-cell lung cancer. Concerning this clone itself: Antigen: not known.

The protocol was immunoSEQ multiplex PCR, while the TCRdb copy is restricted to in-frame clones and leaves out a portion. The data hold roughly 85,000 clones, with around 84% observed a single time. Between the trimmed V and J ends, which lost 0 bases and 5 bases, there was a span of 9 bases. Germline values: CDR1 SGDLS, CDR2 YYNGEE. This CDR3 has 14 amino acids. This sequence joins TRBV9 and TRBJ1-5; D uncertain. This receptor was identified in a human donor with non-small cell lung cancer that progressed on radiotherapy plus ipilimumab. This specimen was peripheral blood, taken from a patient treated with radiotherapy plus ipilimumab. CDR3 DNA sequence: TGTGCCAGCAGCGTAGTCCCCGAGCATCAGCCCCAGCATTTT. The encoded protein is CASSVVPEHQPQHF.